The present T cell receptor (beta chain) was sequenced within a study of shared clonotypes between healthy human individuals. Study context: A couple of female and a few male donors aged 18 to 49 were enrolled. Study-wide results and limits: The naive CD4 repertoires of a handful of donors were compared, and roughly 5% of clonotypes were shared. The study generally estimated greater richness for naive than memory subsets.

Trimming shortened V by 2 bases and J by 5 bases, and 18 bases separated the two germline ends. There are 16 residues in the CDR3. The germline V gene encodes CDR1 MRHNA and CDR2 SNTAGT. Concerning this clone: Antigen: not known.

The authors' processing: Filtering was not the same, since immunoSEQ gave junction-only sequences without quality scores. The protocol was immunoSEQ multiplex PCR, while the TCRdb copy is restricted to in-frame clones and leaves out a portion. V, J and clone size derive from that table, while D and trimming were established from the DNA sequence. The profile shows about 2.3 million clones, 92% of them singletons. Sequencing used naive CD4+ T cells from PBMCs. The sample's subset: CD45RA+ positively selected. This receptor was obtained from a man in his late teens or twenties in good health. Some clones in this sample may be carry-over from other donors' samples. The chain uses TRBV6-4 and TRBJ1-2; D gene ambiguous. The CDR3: CASSDGPAAAGYGYTF. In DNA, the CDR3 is TGTGCCAGCAGTGACGGGCCAGCAGCAGCCGGATATGGCTACACCTTC.